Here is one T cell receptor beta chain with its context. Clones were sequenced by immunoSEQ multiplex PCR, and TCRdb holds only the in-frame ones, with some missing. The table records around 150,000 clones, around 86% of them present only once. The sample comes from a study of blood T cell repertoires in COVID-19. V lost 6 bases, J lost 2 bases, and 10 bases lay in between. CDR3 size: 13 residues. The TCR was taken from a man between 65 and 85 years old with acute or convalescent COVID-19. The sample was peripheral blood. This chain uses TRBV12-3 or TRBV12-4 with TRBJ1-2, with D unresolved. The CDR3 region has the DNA TGTGCCAGCAGCCTACAGTTAAACTATGGCTACACCTTC. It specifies CASSLQLNYGYTF.